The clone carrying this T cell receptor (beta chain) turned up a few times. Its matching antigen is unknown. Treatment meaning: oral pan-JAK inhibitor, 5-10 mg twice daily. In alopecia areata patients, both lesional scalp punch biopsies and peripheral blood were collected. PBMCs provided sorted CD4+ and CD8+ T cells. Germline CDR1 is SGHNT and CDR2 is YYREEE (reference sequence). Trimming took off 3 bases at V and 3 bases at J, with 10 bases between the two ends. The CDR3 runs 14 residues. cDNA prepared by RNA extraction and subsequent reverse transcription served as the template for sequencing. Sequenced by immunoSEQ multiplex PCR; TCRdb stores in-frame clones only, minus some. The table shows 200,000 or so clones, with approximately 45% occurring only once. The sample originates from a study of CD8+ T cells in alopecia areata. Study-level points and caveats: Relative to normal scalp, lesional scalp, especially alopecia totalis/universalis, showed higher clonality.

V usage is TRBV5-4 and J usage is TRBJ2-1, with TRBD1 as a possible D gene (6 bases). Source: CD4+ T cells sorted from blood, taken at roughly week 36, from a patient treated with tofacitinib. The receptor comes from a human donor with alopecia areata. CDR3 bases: TGTGCCAGCAGCTACCCGGGACACTACAATGAGCAGTTCTTC. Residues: CASSYPGHYNEQFF. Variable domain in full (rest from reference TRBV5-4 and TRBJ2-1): ETGVTQSPTHLIKTRGQQVTLRCSSQSGHNTVSWYQQALGQGPQFIFQYYREEENGRGNFPPRFSGLQFPNYSSELNVNALELDDSALYLCASSYPGHYNEQFFGPGTRLTVL.